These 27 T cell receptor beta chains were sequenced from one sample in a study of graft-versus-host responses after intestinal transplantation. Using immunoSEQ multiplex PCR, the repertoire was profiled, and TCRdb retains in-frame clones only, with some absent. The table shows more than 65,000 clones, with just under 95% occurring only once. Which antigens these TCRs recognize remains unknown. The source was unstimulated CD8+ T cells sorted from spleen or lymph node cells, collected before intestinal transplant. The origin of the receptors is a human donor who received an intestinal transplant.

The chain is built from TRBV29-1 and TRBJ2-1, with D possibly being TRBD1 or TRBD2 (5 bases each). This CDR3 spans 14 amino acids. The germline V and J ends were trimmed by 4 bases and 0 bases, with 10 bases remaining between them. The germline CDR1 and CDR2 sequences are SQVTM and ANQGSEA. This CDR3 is CSVAEGSSYNEQFF. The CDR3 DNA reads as TGCAGCGTTGCAGAGGGGAGCTCCTACAATGAGCAGTTCTTC.

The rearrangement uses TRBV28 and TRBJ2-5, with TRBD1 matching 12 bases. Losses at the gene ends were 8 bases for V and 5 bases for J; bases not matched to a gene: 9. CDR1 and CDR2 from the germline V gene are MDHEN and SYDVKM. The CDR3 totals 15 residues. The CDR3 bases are TGTGCCAGCTTTCATGGGACAGGGGGCGCGGAGACCCAGTACTTC. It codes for CASFHGTGGAETQYF.

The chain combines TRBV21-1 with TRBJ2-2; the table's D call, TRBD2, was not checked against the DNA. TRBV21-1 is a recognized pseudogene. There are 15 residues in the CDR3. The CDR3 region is CASSKGTANTGELFF. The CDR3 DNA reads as TGTGCCAGCAGCAAAGGAACGGCGAACACCGGGGAGCTGTTTTTT.

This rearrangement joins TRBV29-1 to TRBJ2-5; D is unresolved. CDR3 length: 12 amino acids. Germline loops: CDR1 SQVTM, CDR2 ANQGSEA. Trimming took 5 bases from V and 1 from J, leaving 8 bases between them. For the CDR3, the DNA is TGCAGCGTTTCTGGGCTCCAAGAGACCCAGTACTTC. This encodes CSVSGLQETQYF.

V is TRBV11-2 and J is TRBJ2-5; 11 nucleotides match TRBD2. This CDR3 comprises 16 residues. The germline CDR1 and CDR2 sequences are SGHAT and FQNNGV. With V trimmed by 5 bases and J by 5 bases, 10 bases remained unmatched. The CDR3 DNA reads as TGTGCCAGCAGCCCTCGACTAGCGGGAAAGGGGGAGACCCAGTACTTC. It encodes CASSPRLAGKGETQYF.

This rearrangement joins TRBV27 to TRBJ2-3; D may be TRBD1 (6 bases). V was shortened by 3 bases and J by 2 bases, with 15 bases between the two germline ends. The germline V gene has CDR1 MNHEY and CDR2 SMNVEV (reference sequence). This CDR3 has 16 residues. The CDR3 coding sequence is TGTGCCAGCAGTTTTCTCACAGGGTTCTCCACAGATACGCAGTATTTT. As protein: CASSFLTGFSTDTQYF.

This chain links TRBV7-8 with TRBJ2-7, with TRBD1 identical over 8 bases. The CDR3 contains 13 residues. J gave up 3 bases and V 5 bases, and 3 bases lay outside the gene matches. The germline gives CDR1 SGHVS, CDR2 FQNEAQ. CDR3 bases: TGTGCCAGCAGCCCGGGACAGGACTACGAGCAGTACTTC. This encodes CASSPGQDYEQYF.

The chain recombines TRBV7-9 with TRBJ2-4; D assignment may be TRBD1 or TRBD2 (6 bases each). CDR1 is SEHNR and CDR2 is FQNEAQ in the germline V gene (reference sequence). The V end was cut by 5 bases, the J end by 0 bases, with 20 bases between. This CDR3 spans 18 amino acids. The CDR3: CASSPPVRGEIAKNIQYF. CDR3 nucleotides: TGTGCCAGCAGCCCCCCCGTGAGGGGGGAGATAGCCAAAAACATTCAGTACTTC.

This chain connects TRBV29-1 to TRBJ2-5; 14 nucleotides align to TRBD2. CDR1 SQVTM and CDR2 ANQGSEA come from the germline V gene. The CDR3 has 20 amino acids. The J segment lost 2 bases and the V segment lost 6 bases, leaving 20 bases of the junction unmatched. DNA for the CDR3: TGCAGCGTCGCCGATTTTGGACTAGCGGGAGGACGTTGGGAACAAGAGACCCAGTACTTC. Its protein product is CSVADFGLAGGRWEQETQYF. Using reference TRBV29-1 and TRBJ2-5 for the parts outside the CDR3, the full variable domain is SAVISQKPSRDICQRGTSLTIQCQVDSQVTMMFWYRQQPGQSLTLIATANQGSEATYESGFVIDKFPISRPNLTFSTLTVSNMSPEDSSIYLCSVADFGLAGGRWEQETQYFGPGTRLLVL.

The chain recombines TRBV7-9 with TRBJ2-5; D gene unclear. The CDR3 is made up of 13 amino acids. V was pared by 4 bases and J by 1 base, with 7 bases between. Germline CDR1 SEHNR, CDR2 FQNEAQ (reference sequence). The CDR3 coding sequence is TGTGCCAGCAGCTCCGACCCCCAAGAGACCCAGTACTTC. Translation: CASSSDPQETQYF.

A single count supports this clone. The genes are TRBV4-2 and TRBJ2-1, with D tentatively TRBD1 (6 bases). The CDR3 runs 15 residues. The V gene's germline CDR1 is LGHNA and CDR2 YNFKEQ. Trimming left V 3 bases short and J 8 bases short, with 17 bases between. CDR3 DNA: TGTGCCAGCAGCCAGATAGGGGCAGGGGCCGATGAGCAGTTCTTC. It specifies CASSQIGAGADEQFF.

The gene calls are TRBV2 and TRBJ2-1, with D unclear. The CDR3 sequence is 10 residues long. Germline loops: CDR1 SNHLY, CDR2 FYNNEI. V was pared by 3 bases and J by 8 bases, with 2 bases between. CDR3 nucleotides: TGTGCCAGCAGTGACTATGAGCAGTTCTTC. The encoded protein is CASSDYEQFF.

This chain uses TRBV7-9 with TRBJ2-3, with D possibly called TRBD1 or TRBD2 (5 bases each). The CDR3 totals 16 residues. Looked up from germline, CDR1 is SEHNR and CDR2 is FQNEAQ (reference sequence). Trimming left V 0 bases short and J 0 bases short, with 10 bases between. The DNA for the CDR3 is TGTGCCAGCAGCTTAGCGGAATGGGACAGCACAGATACGCAGTATTTT. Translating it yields CASSLAEWDSTDTQYF.

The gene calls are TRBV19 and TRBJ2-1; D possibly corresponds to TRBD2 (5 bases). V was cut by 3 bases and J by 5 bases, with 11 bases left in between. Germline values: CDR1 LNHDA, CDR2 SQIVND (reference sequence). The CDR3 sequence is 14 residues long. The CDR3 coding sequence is TGTGCCAGTAGTATGTTTGGGCGGGACAATGAGCAGTTCTTC. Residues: CASSMFGRDNEQFF.

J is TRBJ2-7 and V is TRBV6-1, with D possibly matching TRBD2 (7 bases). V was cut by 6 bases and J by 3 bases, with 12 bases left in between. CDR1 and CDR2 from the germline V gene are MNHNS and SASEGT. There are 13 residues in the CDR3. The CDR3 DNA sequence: TGTGCCAGCAGGGGGGGGCAGAGCTACGAGCAGTACTTC. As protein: CASRGGQSYEQYF.

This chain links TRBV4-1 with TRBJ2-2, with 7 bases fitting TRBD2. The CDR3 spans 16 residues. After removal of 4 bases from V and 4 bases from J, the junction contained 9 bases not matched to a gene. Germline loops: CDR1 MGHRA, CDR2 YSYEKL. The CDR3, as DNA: TGCGCCAGCAGCCCGTTCGACTCGGGAGGCACCGGGGAGCTGTTTTTT. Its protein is CASSPFDSGGTGELFF.

CDR3 DNA sequence: TGTGCCAGCAGCCCGGGACAGTCCTACGAGCAGTACTTC. It yields the protein CASSPGQSYEQYF. This chain uses TRBV5-6 with TRBJ2-7, with 7 bases lining up with TRBD1. Germline values: CDR1 SGHDT, CDR2 YYEEEE. V shed 4 bases and J 1 base; nucleotides not matched to a gene: 2. This CDR3 region has 13 residues.

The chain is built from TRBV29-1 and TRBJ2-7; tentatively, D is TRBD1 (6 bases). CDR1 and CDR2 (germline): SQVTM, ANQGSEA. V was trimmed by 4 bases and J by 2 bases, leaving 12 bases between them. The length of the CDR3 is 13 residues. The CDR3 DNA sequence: TGCAGCGTTGTTACAGGGAAAACCTACGAGCAGTACTTC. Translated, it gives CSVVTGKTYEQYF.

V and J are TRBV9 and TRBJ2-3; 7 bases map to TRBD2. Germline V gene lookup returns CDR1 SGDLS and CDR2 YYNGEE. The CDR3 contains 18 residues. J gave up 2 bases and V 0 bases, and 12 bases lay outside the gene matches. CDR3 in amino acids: CASSVEDSGGLITDTQYF. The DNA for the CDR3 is TGTGCCAGCAGCGTAGAGGACTCGGGGGGACTGATCACAGATACGCAGTATTTT.

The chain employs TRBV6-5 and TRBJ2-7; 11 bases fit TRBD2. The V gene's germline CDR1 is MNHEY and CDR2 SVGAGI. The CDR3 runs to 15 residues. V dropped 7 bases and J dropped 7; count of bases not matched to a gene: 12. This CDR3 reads CASKRSLAGGWEQYF. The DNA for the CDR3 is TGTGCCAGCAAGCGCAGCCTAGCGGGAGGATGGGAGCAGTACTTC.

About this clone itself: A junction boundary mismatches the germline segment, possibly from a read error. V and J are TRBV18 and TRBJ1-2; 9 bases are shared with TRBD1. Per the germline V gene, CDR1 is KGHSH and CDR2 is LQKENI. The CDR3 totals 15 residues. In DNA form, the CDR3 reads TGTACCAGCTCACACCGGGACAGGGTGGAGTATGGCTACACCTTC. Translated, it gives CTSSHRDRVEYGYTF.

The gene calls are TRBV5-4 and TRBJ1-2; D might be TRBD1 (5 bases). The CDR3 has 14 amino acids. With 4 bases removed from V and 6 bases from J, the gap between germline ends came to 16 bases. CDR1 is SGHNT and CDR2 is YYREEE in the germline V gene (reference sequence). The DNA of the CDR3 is TGTGCCAGCAGCCAAGATACAGGATACGATGGCTACACCTTC. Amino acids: CASSQDTGYDGYTF.

The CDR3, as DNA: TGTGCCAGCAGTCTAACTCCAACTAGCGGGAGCGGAACCGGGGAGCTGTTTTTT. As protein: CASSLTPTSGSGTGELFF. The V gene is TRBV27, the J gene TRBJ2-2; 11 positions agree with TRBD2. This CDR3 is 18 amino acids long. The V gene's germline CDR1 is MNHEY and CDR2 SMNVEV (reference sequence). V trimming: 5 bases; J trimming: 5 bases; junction bases outside the gene matches: 13.

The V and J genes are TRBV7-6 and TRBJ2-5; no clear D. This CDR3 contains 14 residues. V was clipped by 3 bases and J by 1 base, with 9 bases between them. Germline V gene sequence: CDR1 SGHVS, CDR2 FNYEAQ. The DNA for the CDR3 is TGTGCCAGCAGCTTTTCCGGTGGCCAAGAGACCCAGTACTTC. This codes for CASSFSGGQETQYF.

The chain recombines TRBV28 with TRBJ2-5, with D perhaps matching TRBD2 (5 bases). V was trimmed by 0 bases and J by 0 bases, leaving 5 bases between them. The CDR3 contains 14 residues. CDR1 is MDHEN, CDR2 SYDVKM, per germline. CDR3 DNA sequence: TGTGCCAGCAGTTTATGGCGGGACCAAGAGACCCAGTACTTC. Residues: CASSLWRDQETQYF. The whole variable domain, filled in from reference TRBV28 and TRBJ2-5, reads DVKVTQSSRYLVKRTGEKVFLECVQDMDHENMFWYRQDPGLGLRLIYFSYDVKMKEKGDIPEGYSVSREKKERFSLILESASTNQTSMYLCASSLWRDQETQYFGPGTRLLVL.

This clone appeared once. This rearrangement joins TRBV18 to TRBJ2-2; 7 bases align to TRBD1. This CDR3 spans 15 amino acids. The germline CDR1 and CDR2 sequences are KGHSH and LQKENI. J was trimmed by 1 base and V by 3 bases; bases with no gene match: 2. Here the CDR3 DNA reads TGTGCCAGCTCACCGTCAGGGGGGAACACCGGGGAGCTGTTTTTT. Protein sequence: CASSPSGGNTGELFF.

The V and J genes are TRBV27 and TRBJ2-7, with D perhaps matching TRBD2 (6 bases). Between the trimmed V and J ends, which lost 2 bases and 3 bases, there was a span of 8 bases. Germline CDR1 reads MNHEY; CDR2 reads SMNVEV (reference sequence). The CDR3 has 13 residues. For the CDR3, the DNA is TGTGCCAGCAGTTTACGGGGGATCTACGAGCAGTACTTC. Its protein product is CASSLRGIYEQYF.